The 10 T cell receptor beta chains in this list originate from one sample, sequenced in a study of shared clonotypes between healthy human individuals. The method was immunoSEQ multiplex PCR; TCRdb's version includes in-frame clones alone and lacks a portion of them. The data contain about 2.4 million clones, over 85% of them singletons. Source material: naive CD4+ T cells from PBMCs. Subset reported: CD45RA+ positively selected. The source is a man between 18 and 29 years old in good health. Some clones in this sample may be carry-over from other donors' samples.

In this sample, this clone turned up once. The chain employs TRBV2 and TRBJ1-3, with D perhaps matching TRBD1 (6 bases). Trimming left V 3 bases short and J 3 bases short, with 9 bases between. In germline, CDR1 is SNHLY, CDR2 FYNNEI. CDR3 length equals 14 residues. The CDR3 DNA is TGTGCCAGCAGTGACGAACAGGGTGGAAACACCATATATTTT. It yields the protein CASSDEQGGNTIYF.

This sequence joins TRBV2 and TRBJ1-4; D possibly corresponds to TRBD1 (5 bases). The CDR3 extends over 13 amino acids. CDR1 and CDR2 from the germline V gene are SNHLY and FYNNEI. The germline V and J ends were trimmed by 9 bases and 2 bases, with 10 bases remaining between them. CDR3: CASGGVTNEKLFF. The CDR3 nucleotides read TGTGCCAGTGGGGGGGTGACTAATGAAAAACTGTTTTTT.

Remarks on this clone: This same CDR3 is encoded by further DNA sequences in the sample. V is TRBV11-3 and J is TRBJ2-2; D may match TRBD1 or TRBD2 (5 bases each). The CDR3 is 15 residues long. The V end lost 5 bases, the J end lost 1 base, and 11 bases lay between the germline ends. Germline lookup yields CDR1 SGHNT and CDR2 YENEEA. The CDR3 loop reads CASSPGTVNTGELFF. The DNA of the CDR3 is TGTGCCAGCAGCCCCGGGACGGTGAACACCGGGGAGCTGTTTTTT.

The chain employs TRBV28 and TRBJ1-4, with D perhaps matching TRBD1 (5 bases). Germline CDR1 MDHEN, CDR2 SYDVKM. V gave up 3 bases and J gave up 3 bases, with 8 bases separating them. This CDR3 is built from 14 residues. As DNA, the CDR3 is TGTGCCAGCAGTTTTGCAGGGTCTAATGAAAAACTGTTTTTT. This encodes CASSFAGSNEKLFF.

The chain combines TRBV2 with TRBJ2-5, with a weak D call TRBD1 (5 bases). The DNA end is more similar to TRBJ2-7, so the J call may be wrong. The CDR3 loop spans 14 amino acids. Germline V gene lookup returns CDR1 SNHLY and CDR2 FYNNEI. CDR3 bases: TGTGCCACCAAACAGGTCTTTAGCTCCTACGAGCAGTACTTC. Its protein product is CATKQVFSSYEQYF.

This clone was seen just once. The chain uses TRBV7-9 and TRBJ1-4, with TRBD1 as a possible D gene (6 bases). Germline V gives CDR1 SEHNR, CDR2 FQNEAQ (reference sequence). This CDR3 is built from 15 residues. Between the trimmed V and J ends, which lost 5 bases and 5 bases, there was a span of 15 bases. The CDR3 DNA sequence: TGTGCCAGCAGCCACCTCCAGGGACACAATGAAAAACTGTTTTTT. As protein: CASSHLQGHNEKLFF.

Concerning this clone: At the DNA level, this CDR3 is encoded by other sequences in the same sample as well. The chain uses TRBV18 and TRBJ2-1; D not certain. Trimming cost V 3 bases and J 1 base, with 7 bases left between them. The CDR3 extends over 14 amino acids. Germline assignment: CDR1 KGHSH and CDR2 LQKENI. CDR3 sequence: CASSPTRSYNEQFF. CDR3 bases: TGTGCCAGCTCACCGACACGTTCCTACAATGAGCAGTTCTTC.

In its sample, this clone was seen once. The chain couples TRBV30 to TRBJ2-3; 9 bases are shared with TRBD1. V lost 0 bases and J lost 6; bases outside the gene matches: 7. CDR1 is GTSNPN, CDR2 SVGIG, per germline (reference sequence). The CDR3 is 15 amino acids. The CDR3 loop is CAWSVGTGTLDTQYF. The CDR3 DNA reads TGTGCCTGGAGTGTTGGGACAGGGACTTTGGATACGCAGTATTTT. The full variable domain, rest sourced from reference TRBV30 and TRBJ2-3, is SQTIHQWPATLVQPVGSPLSLECTVEGTSNPNLYWYRQAAGRGLQLLFYSVGIGQISSEVPQNLSASRPQDRQFILSSKKLLLSDSGFYLCAWSVGTGTLDTQYFGPGTRLTVL.

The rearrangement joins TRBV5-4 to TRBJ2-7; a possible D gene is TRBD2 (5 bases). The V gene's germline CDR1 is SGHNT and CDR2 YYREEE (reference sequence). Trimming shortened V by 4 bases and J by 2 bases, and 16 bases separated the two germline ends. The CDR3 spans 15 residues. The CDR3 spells CASSRDRGTTYEQYF. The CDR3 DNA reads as TGTGCCAGCAGCCGCGACCGGGGAACTACCTACGAGCAGTACTTC.

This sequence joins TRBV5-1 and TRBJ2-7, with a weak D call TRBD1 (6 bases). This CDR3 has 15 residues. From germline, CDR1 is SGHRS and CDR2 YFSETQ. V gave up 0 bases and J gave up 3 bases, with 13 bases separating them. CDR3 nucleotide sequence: TGCGCCAGCAGCTTGGGAACAGGACAGAACTACGAGCAGTACTTC. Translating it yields CASSLGTGQNYEQYF.